This T cell receptor (beta chain) stems from a study of T cell repertoires in cytomegalovirus infection. There are a few counts of this clonotype. Its target is unknown. Germline V gives CDR1 MNHNS, CDR2 SASEGT. The CDR3 spans 18 residues. Unmatched junction bases numbered 6, after V lost 3 bases and J lost 2 bases. TCRdb ran MiXCR on the reads and lists one entry per CDR3 protein. This table holds some 800,000 distinct CDR3 sequences, approximately 32% found once. Notes on the study in general: Cumulative public TCR beta family frequency identified carriers of CMV plus the relevant HLA. CMV-specific TCR beta clonotypes restricted by HLA-C were the ones dominating the ex vivo response.

The sequence came from a human donor in good health (CMV status not recorded). Some clones in this sample may be carry-over from other donors' samples. This sequence joins TRBV6-1 and TRBJ2-3, with TRBD2 identical over 15 bases. The sequenced sample was cultured CD8+ T cells from PBMCs, obtained from culture after CMV antigen stimulation. CDR3 sequence: CASSEGTSGGRPTDTQYF. The DNA of the CDR3 is TGTGCCAGCAGTGAGGGGACTAGCGGGGGGCGGCCCACAGATACGCAGTATTTT.